This record covers a single T cell receptor beta chain. In Seattle, patients joined the study during active infection and were tracked longitudinally. Germline values: CDR1 MRHNA, CDR2 SNTAGT. This CDR3 is 19 amino acids long. J gave up 0 bases and V 6 bases, and 16 bases lay outside the gene matches. This sample was included in a study of blood T cell repertoires in COVID-19. The repertoire was sequenced with immunoSEQ multiplex PCR; TCRdb's copy has only in-frame clones and lacks some. The sample contains under 200,000 clones, roughly 89% of which appear only once. The origin of this receptor is a woman in her seventies with COVID-19, enrolled during active disease. V is TRBV6-4 and J is TRBJ2-3; 9 bases align to TRBD1. What was sequenced was peripheral blood. This CDR3 reads CASSHRLFPGQGSTDTQYF. The CDR3 DNA sequence: TGTGCCAGCAGCCACCGCTTGTTTCCGGGACAGGGTAGCACAGATACGCAGTATTTT.